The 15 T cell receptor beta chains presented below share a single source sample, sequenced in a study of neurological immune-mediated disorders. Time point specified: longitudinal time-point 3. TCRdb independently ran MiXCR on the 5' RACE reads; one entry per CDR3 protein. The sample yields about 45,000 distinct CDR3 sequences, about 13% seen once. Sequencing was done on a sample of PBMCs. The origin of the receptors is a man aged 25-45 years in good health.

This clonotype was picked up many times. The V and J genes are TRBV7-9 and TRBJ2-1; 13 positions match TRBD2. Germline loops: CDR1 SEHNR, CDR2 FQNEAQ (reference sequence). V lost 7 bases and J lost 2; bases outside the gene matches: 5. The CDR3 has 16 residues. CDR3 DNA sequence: TGTGCCAGCATCGTGGGACTAGCGGGAACCTACAATGAGCAGTTCTTC. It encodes CASIVGLAGTYNEQFF.

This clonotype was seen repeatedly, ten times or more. CDR3 DNA: TGTGCCAGCAGCCCAGACGGAAGCTCTGGAAACACCATATATTTT. Protein: CASSPDGSSGNTIYF. This rearrangement joins TRBV7-2 to TRBJ1-3; unclear D gene. CDR3 length: 15 amino acids. V lost 5 bases, J lost 0 bases, and 11 bases lay in between. Germline V gene sequence: CDR1 SGHTA, CDR2 FQGNSA. Full variable domain (outside the CDR3, taken from reference TRBV7-2 and TRBJ1-3): GAGVSQSPSNKVTEKGKDVELRCDPISGHTALYWYRQSLGQGLEFLIYFQGNSAPDKSGLPSDRFSAERTGGSVSTLTIQRTQQEDSAVYLCASSPDGSSGNTIYFGEGSWLTVV.

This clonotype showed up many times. This CDR3 reads CASSLALSSGSSETQYF. CDR3 sequence (DNA): TGTGCCAGCAGTTTAGCGTTGAGTAGCGGGAGCTCAGAGACCCAGTACTTC. V and J are TRBV12-3 or TRBV12-4 and TRBJ2-5, with 9 bases matching TRBD2. This CDR3 is built from 17 residues. The ends lost 0 bases at V and 4 bases at J; junction bases unmatched: 9.

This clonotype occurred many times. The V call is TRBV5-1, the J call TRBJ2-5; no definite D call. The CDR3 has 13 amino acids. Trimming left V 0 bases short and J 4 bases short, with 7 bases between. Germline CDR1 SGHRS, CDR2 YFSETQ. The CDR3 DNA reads TGCGCCAGCAGCTTGGGGATCGGAGAGACCCAGTACTTC. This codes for CASSLGIGETQYF.

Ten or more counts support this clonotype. The CDR3 DNA sequence: TGTGCCAGCAGTGAAGATGGACTAGCGGATCACGGGGAGACCCAGTACTTC. It specifies CASSEDGLADHGETQYF. The chain combines TRBV2 with TRBJ2-5; 10 bases match TRBD2. In germline, CDR1 is SNHLY, CDR2 FYNNEI. V was clipped by 1 base and J by 5 bases; unmatched bases: 10. The CDR3 consists of 17 residues.

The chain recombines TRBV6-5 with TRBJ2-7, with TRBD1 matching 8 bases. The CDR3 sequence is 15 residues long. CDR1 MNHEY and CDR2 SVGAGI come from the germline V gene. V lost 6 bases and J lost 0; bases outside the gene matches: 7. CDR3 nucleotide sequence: TGTGCCAGCAGACTTGGGACAGGCAGCTCCTACGAGCAGTACTTC. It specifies CASRLGTGSSYEQYF.

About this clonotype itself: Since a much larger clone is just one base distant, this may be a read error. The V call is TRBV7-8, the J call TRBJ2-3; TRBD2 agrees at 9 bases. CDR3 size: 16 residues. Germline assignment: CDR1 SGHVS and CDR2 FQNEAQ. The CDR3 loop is CASSSSLAGVSDTLYF. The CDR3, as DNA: TGTGCCAGCAGCTCATCCTTAGCGGGAGTATCAGATACGCTGTATTTT.

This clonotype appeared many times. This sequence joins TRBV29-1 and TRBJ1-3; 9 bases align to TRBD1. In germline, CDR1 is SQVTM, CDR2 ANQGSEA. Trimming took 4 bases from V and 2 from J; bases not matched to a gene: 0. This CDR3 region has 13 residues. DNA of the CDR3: TGCAGCGTTGGGGACAGGGCTGGAAACACCATATATTTT. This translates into CSVGDRAGNTIYF.

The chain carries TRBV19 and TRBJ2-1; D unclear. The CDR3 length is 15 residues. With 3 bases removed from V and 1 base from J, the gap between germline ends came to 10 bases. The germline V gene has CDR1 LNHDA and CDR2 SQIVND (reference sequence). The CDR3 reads CASSINTQSYNEQFF. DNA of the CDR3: TGTGCCAGTAGTATCAATACACAGTCCTACAATGAGCAGTTCTTC.

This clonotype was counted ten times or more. The CDR3 DNA sequence: TGTGCCAGCAGTTTAATGTTCCAGGGGGTCACTGAAGCTTTCTTT. It codes for CASSLMFQGVTEAFF. The chain has TRBV28 and TRBJ1-1; TRBD1 agrees at 7 bases. The CDR3 sequence is 15 residues long. V shed 2 bases, J shed 4 bases, and the junction held 7 bases outside the gene matches. Germline V gene sequence: CDR1 MDHEN, CDR2 SYDVKM.

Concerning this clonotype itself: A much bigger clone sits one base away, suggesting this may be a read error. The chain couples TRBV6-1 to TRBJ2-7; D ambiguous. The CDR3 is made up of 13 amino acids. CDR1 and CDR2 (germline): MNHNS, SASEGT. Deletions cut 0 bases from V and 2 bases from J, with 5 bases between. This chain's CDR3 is CASSEAVAYEQYF. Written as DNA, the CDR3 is TGTGCCAGCAGTGAAGCGGTGGCCTACGAGCAGTACTTC.

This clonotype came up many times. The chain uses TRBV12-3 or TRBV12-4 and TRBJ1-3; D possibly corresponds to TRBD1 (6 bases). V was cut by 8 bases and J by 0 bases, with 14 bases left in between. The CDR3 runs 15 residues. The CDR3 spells CASLPGAYSGNTIYF. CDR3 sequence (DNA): TGTGCCAGCCTTCCAGGGGCGTACTCTGGAAACACCATATATTTT.

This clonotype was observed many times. The CDR3 loop reads CATSSREGNSPLHF. The CDR3 nucleotides read TGTGCCACCTCCTCGCGCGAAGGGAATTCACCCCTCCACTTT. This chain connects TRBV10-3 to TRBJ1-6; no firm D call. The V gene's germline CDR1 is ENHRY and CDR2 SYGVKD. V shed 10 bases and J shed 7 bases, with 17 bases lying between them. The CDR3 has 14 residues.

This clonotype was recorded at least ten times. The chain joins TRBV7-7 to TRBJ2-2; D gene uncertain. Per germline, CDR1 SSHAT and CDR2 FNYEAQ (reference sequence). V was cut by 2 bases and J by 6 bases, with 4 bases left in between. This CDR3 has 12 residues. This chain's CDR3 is CASSLTAGELFF. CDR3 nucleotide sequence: TGTGCCAGCAGCTTAACGGCCGGGGAGCTGTTTTTT.

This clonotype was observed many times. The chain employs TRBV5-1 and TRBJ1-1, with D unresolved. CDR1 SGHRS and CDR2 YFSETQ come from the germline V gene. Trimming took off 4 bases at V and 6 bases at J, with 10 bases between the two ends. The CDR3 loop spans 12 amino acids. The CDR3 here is CASSLSGAEAFF. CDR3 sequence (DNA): TGCGCCAGCAGCCTTAGCGGGGCTGAAGCTTTCTTT. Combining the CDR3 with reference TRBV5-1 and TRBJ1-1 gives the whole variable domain KAGVTQTPRYLIKTRGQQVTLSCSPISGHRSVSWYQQTPGQGLQFLFEYFSETQRNKGNFPGRFSGRQFSNSRSEMNVSTLELGDSALYLCASSLSGAEAFFGQGTRLTVV.